These 22 T cell receptor beta chains were all obtained from the same sample, sequenced in a study of blood T cell repertoires in COVID-19. Measured with immunoSEQ multiplex PCR; TCRdb has only the in-frame clones, and not every one. The sample shows 53,000 or so clones, 70% to 90% of them seen only once. Sequenced: peripheral blood. Receptors originate from a man between 65 and 79 years old with active COVID-19.

This clone was seen just once. Within the sample, other DNA sequences also encode this same CDR3. The rearrangement links TRBV15 to TRBJ2-7; weak D call: TRBD2 (6 bases). The CDR3 runs to 14 residues. V was shortened by 1 base and J by 2 bases, with 9 bases between the two germline ends. Germline CDR1 and CDR2: LNHNV and YYDKDF (reference sequence). The CDR3 bases are TGTGCCACCAGCAGAGCCGGGGGACCCTACGAGCAGTACTTC. Translation gives CATSRAGGPYEQYF.

The chain links TRBV10-1 to TRBJ2-7; 8 bases agree with TRBD1. J was trimmed by 1 base and V by 9 bases; bases with no gene match: 8. The CDR3 has 14 amino acids. In germline, CDR1 is WNHNN, CDR2 SYGVQD (reference sequence). The CDR3: CASPRTGPSYEQYF. CDR3 bases: TGCGCCAGTCCCCGGACAGGGCCTTCCTACGAGCAGTACTTC.

The J gene is TRBJ1-6, the V gene TRBV9; D is perhaps TRBD1 (6 bases). This CDR3 spans 15 amino acids. Trimming took 4 bases from V and 14 from J, leaving 22 bases between them. Germline assignment: CDR1 SGDLS and CDR2 YYNGEE. The CDR3 loop reads CASSTSRTAVASLHF. The CDR3, as DNA: TGTGCCAGCAGCACCTCCCGGACAGCCGTTGCATCCCTCCACTTT.

V and J are TRBV5-5 and TRBJ2-7, with a tentative D call TRBD1 (5 bases). Germline lookup yields CDR1 SGHKS and CDR2 YYEKEE (reference sequence). V shed 4 bases and J shed 7 bases, with 9 bases lying between them. The CDR3 sequence is 11 residues long. CDR3 sequence reads: CASSLTAEQYF. CDR3 DNA sequence: TGTGCCAGCAGCCTGACAGCTGAGCAGTACTTC.

V and J are TRBV9 and TRBJ2-3; TRBD1 is a possible D gene (5 bases). CDR1 SGDLS and CDR2 YYNGEE come from the germline V gene. The CDR3 sequence is 15 residues long. Trimming cost V 0 bases and J 1 base, with 9 bases left between them. DNA of the CDR3: TGTGCCAGCAGCGTAGGCCCCAGGGGCACAGATACGCAGTATTTT. Its translation is CASSVGPRGTDTQYF.

The chain links TRBV27 to TRBJ2-7, with a tentative D call TRBD1 (6 bases). This CDR3 has 15 amino acids. Trimming pared 8 bases from V and 6 bases from J, leaving 23 bases between. In germline, CDR1 is MNHEY, CDR2 SMNVEV (reference sequence). The CDR3 sequence: CASRAYVQGRSEQYF. The CDR3 DNA sequence: TGTGCCAGCCGAGCCTACGTCCAGGGGCGGTCCGAGCAGTACTTC.

V usage is TRBV15 and J usage is TRBJ1-1, with 8 nucleotides matching TRBD1. Germline V gene sequence: CDR1 LNHNV, CDR2 YYDKDF (reference sequence). V trimming: 2 bases; J trimming: 8 bases; junction bases outside the gene matches: 4. The length of the CDR3 is 13 residues. CDR3 protein: CATSRTRDREAFF. The CDR3 DNA follows: TGTGCCACCAGCAGAACGCGGGACAGGGAAGCTTTCTTT. Full variable domain (outside the CDR3, taken from reference TRBV15 and TRBJ1-1): DAMVIQNPRYQVTQFGKPVTLSCSQTLNHNVMYWYQQKSSQAPKLLFHYYDKDFNNEADTPDNFQSRRPNTSFCFLDIRSPGLGDTAMYLCATSRTRDREAFFGQGTRLTVV.

Comment on this clone: The sample has other DNA sequences that encode this CDR3 too. V usage is TRBV5-4 and J usage is TRBJ1-1; D is possibly TRBD1 (6 bases). CDR3 length equals 13 residues. Trimming stripped 0 bases from V and 11 bases from J, with 14 bases between. Per the germline V gene, CDR1 is SGHNT and CDR2 is YYREEE (reference sequence). The CDR3 region has the DNA TGTGCCAGCAGCTTGGGTGGGAGGGGGATGGCTTTCTTT. Translating it yields CASSLGGRGMAFF.

The chain recombines TRBV24-1 with TRBJ2-2; 9 bases map to TRBD1. Per germline, CDR1 KGHDR and CDR2 SFDVKD. CDR3 length equals 16 residues. With V trimmed by 2 bases and J by 1 base, 1 base remained unmatched. Here the CDR3 reads CATSDSGQGNTGELFF. The DNA for the CDR3 is TGTGCCACCAGTGATTCGGGACAGGGGAACACCGGGGAGCTGTTTTTT.

The chain couples TRBV4-3 to TRBJ2-4; TRBD2 matches at 7 bases. This CDR3 spans 15 amino acids. Germline CDR1 LGHNA, CDR2 YSLEER. V was pared by 0 bases and J by 6 bases, with 5 bases of the junction left unmatched. The CDR3 region has the DNA TGCGCCAGCAGCCAAGACCGGGACTATCTAAACATTCAGTACTTC. Its translation: CASSQDRDYLNIQYF.

The chain uses TRBV10-3 and TRBJ1-4; TRBD1 might be the D (5 bases). Looked up from germline, CDR1 is ENHRY and CDR2 is SYGVKD. The CDR3 extends over 13 amino acids. V was trimmed by 10 bases and J by 5 bases, leaving 14 bases between them. The CDR3 sequence: CATNRGENEKLFF. CDR3 DNA sequence: TGTGCCACCAACCGGGGGGAGAATGAAAAACTGTTTTTT.

The chain couples TRBV6-5 to TRBJ1-1, with 8 positions matching TRBD1. Looked up from germline, CDR1 is MNHEY and CDR2 is SVGAGI. The V and J ends lost 5 bases and 4 bases, in that order; junction bases with no gene match: 9. This CDR3 comprises 15 residues. The CDR3 loop reads CASSPRTGLFTEAFF. The CDR3 DNA follows: TGTGCCAGCAGTCCACGGACAGGGTTGTTCACTGAAGCTTTCTTT.

The chain employs TRBV7-6 and TRBJ1-3; D call uncertain. The V and J ends lost 8 bases and 2 bases respectively, with 10 bases between them. The germline CDR1 and CDR2 sequences are SGHVS and FNYEAQ. This CDR3 is 13 amino acids long. The CDR3 loop reads CASRGQTGNTIYF. Written as DNA, the CDR3 is TGTGCCAGCCGCGGGCAGACTGGAAACACCATATATTTT.

V usage is TRBV19 and J usage is TRBJ1-2, with 7 bases lining up with TRBD1. Germline V lookup: CDR1 LNHDA, CDR2 SQIVND (reference sequence). The length of the CDR3 is 14 residues. The V segment lost 9 bases and the J segment 0 bases; nucleotides outside the gene matches: 7. The CDR3 region is CASLGGLSNYGYTF. CDR3 sequence (DNA): TGTGCCAGCTTAGGGGGCCTTTCTAACTATGGCTACACCTTC. The full variable domain, completed using reference TRBV19 and TRBJ1-2, is DGGITQSPKYLFRKEGQNVTLSCEQNLNHDAMYWYRQDPGQGLRLIYYSQIVNDFQKGDIAEGYSVSREKKESFPLTVTSAQKNPTAFYLCASLGGLSNYGYTFGSGTRLTVV.

The chain couples TRBV6-1 to TRBJ2-3, with 7 bases matching TRBD1. This CDR3 has 16 amino acids. The V segment lost 1 base and the J segment 5 bases; nucleotides outside the gene matches: 9. Germline CDR1 MNHNS, CDR2 SASEGT. The CDR3 region has the DNA TGTGCCAGCAGTGAAGGGGGTGAGGGGGCGAGAGATACGCAGTATTTT. Protein sequence: CASSEGGEGARDTQYF.

This clone is medium-sized within its sample. The CDR3 bases are TGTGCCAGCACCCGCCGCCCCACAGGGTTCGATGAAGCTTTCTTT. It codes for CASTRRPTGFDEAFF. The rearrangement links TRBV6-5 to TRBJ1-1; TRBD1 might be the D (6 bases). This CDR3 spans 15 amino acids. Per the germline V gene, CDR1 is MNHEY and CDR2 is SVGAGI. Trimming took off 7 bases at V and 7 bases at J, with 22 bases between the two ends.

The chain uses TRBV27 and TRBJ2-1; TRBD1 matches 7 bases. V gave up 7 bases and J gave up 2 bases; unmatched junction bases: 11. The CDR3 covers 16 residues. Germline lookup yields CDR1 MNHEY and CDR2 SMNVEV (reference sequence). The DNA for the CDR3 is TGTGCCAGCACTGATGAGCCGGGACAGACCTACAATGAGCAGTTCTTC. Translated, it gives CASTDEPGQTYNEQFF.

This chain links TRBV20-1 with TRBJ1-2, with D tentatively TRBD1 (5 bases). Germline V lookup: CDR1 DFQATT, CDR2 SNEGSKA (reference sequence). Trimming pared 6 bases from V and 5 bases from J, leaving 10 bases between. The CDR3 spans 11 residues. The DNA of the CDR3 is TGCAGTGCCTATTCAGGGTATGGCTACACCTTC. Translated, it gives CSAYSGYGYTF.

The chain is built from TRBV9 and TRBJ1-5; possible D gene TRBD1, 5 bases. V lost 3 bases, J lost 2 bases, and 12 bases lay in between. The CDR3 loop spans 15 amino acids. CDR1 and CDR2 (germline): SGDLS, YYNGEE. CDR3 DNA sequence: TGTGCCAGCAGCGCGGAGAAAGGGGGCAATCAGCCCCAGCATTTT. Translating gives CASSAEKGGNQPQHF.

This clone has only a few counts. The genes are TRBV14 and TRBJ2-3; tentative D call: TRBD2 (5 bases). The CDR3 has 16 residues. The germline V and J ends were trimmed by 2 bases and 1 base, with 13 bases remaining between them. Per germline, CDR1 SGHDN and CDR2 FVKESK. The CDR3 region is CASSQLALTRTDTQYF. The CDR3 DNA follows: TGTGCCAGCAGCCAATTAGCGCTTACCCGCACAGATACGCAGTATTTT.

This clone was observed a handful of times. As DNA, the CDR3 is TGCGCCAGCAGCGCCGGGACAAGACACTACGAGCAGTACTTC. Protein product: CASSAGTRHYEQYF. V is TRBV5-1 and J is TRBJ2-7, with D tentatively TRBD1 (6 bases). Germline V CDR1 and CDR2: SGHRS, YFSETQ. V lost 4 bases and J lost 3, with 14 bases in between. The length of the CDR3 is 14 residues.

The V and J genes are TRBV11-1 and TRBJ2-1; 8 nucleotides line up with TRBD2. This CDR3 has 16 residues. Germline CDR1 reads SGHAT; CDR2 reads FQDESV (reference sequence). The ends lost 5 bases at V and 6 bases at J; junction bases unmatched: 12. DNA for the CDR3: TGTGCCAGCAGCCGATCGAGGATAGCGGGGCCCAATGAGCAGTTCTTC. It translates to CASSRSRIAGPNEQFF. The variable domain in full, with the rest retrieved from reference TRBV11-1 and TRBJ2-1, is EAEVAQSPRYKITEKSQAVAFWCDPISGHATLYWYRQILGQGPELLVQFQDESVVDDSQLPKDRFSAERLKGVDSTLKIQPAELGDSAMYLCASSRSRIAGPNEQFFGPGTRLTVL.